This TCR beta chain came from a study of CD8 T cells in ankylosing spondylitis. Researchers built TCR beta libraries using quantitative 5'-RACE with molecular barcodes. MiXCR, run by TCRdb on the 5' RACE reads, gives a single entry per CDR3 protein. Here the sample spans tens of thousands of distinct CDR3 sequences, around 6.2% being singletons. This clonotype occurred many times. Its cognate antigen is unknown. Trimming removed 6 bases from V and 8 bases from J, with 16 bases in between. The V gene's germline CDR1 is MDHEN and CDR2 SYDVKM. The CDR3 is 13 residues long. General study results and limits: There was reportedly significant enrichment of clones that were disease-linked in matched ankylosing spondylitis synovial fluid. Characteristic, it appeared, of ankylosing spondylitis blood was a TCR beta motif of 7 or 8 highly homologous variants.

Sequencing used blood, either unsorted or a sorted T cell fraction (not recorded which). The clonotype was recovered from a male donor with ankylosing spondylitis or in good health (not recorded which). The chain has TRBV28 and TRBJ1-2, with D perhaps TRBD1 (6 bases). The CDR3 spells CASRSSDRPGYTF. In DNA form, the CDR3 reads TGTGCCAGCAGATCTTCTGACAGGCCGGGCTACACCTTC.